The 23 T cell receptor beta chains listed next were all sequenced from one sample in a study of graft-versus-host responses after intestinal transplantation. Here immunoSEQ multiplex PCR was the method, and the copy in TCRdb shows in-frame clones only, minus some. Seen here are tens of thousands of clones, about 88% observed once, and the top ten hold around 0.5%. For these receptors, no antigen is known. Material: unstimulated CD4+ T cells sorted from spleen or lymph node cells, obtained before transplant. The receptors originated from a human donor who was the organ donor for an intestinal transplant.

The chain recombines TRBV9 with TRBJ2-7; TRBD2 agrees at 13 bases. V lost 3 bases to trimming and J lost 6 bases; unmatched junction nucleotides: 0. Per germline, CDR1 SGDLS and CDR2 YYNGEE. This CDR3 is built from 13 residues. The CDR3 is CASSGTSGSEQYF. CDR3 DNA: TGTGCCAGCAGCGGGACTAGCGGGAGCGAGCAGTACTTC.

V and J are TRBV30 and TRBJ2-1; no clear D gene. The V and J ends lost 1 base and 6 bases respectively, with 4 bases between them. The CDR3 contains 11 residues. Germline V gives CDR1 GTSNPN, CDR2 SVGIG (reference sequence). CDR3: CAWSGGNEQFF. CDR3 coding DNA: TGTGCCTGGAGTGGGGGCAATGAGCAGTTCTTC.

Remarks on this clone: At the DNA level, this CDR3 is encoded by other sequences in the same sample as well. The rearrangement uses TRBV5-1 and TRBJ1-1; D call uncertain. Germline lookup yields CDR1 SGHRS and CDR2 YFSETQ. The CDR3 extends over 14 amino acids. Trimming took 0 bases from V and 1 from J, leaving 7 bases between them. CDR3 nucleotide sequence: TGCGCCAGCAGCTTGGTCGGCGGGAACACTGAAGCTTTCTTT. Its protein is CASSLVGGNTEAFF. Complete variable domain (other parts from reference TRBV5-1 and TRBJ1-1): KAGVTQTPRYLIKTRGQQVTLSCSPISGHRSVSWYQQTPGQGLQFLFEYFSETQRNKGNFPGRFSGRQFSNSRSEMNVSTLELGDSALYLCASSLVGGNTEAFFGQGTRLTVV.

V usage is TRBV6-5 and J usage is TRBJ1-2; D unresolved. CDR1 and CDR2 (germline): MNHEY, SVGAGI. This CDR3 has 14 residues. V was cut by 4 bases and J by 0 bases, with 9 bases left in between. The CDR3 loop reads CASSFSTSNYGYTF. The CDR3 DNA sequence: TGTGCCAGCAGTTTCTCGACATCTAACTATGGCTACACCTTC.

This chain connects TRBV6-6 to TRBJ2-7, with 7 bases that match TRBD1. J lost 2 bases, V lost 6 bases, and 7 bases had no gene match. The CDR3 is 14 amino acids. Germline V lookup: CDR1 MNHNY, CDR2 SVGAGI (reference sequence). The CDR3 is CASRAGTDPYEQYF. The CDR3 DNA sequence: TGTGCCAGCAGGGCCGGGACAGATCCCTACGAGCAGTACTTC.

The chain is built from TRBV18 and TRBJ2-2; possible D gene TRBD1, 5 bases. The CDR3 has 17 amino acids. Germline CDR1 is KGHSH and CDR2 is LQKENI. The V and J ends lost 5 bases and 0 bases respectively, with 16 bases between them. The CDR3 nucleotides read TGTGCCAGCTCAAGGATTACAGGAGCCCCGAACACCGGGGAGCTGTTTTTT. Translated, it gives CASSRITGAPNTGELFF.

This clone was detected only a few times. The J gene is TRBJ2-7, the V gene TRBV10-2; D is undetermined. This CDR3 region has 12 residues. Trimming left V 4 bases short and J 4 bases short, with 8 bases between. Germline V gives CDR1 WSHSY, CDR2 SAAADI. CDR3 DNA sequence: TGCGCCAGCAGTGTGACCTATTACGAGCAGTACTTC. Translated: CASSVTYYEQYF.

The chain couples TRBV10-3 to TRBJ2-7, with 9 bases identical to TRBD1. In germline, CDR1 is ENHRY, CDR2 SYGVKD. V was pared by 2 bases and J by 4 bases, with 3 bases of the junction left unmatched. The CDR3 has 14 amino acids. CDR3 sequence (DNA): TGTGCCATCAGTGAGGGACAGGGGAGTTACGAGCAGTACTTC. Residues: CAISEGQGSYEQYF.

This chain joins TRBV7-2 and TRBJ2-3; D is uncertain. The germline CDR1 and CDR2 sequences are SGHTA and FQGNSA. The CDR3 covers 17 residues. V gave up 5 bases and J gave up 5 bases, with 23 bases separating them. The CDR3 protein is CASSPRARSSLLDTQYF. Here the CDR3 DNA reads TGTGCCAGCAGCCCCCGGGCGAGGTCAAGTTTGTTAGATACGCAGTATTTT.

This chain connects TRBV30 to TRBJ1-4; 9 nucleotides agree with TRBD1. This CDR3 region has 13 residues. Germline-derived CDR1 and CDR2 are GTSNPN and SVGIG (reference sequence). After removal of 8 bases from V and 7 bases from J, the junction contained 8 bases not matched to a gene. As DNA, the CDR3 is TGTGCCATGGGGGGACAGGGAGGTGAAAAACTGTTTTTT. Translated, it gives CAMGGQGGEKLFF.

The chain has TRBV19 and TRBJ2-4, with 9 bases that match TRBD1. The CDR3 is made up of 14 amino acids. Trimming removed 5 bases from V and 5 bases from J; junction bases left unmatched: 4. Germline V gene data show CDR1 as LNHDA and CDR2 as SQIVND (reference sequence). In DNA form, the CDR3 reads TGTGCCAGTAGTGTAACAGGGGGCCAAAACATTCAGTACTTC. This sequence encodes CASSVTGGQNIQYF.

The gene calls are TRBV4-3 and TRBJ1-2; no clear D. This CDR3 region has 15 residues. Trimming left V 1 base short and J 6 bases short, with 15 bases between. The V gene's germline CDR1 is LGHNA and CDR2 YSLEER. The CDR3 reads CASSQVVGLRDGYTF. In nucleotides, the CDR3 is TGCGCCAGCAGCCAAGTGGTAGGGTTGAGGGATGGCTACACCTTC.

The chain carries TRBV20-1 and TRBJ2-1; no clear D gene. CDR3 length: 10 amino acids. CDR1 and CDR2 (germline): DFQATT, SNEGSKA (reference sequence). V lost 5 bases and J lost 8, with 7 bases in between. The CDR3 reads CSAFPDEQFF. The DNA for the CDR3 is TGCAGTGCTTTCCCAGATGAGCAGTTCTTC.

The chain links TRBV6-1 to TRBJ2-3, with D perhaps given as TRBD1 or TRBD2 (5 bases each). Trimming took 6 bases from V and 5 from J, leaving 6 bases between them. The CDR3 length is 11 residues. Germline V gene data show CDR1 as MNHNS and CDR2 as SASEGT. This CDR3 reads CASRGEDTQYF. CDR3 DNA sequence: TGTGCCAGCAGGGGGGAAGATACGCAGTATTTT.

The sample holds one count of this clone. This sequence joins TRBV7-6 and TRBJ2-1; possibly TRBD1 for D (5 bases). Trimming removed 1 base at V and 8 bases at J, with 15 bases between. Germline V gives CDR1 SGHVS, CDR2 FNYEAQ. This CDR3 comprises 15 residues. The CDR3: CASSLGVAKGYEQFF. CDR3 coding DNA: TGTGCCAGCAGCTTAGGGGTCGCCAAGGGGTATGAGCAGTTCTTC.

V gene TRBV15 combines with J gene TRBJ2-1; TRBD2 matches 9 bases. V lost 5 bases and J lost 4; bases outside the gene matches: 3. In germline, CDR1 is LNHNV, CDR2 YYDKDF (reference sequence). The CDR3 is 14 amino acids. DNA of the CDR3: TGTGCCACCAGCCTTAGCGGGAGATACAATGAGCAGTTCTTC. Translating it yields CATSLSGRYNEQFF.

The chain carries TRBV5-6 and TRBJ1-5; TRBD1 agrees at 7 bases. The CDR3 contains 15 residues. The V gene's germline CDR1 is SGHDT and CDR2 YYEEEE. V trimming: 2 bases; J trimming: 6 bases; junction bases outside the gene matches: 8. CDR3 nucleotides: TGTGCCAGCAGCTTTACTTCGGACAGGTCTCAGCCCCAGCATTTT. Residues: CASSFTSDRSQPQHF. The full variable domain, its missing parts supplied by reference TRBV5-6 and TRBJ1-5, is DAGVTQSPTHLIKTRGQQVTLRCSPKSGHDTVSWYQQALGQGPQFIFQYYEEEERQRGNFPDRFSGHQFPNYSSELNVNALLLGDSALYLCASSFTSDRSQPQHFGDGTRLSIL.

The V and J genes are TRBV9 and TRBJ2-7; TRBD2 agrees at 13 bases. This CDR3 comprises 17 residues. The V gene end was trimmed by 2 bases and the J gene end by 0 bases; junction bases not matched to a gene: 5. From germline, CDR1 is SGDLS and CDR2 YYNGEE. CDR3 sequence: CASSVGLAGAVSYEQYF. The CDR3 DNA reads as TGTGCCAGCAGCGTCGGACTAGCGGGGGCAGTCTCCTACGAGCAGTACTTC.

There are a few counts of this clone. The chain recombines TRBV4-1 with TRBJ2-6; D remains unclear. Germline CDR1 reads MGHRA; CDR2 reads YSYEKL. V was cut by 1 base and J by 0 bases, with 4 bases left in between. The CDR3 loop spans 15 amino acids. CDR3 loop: CASSQVVSGANVLTF. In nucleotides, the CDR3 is TGCGCCAGCAGCCAAGTGGTCTCTGGGGCCAACGTCCTGACTTTC.

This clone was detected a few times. The CDR3 DNA sequence: TGTGCCAGCAGCTTAGGCGCGGGGTGGGGCAGCAGGGGCACTGAAGCTTTCTTT. Translation: CASSLGAGWGSRGTEAFF. This chain joins TRBV11-2 and TRBJ1-1, with a weak D call TRBD1 (6 bases). V was pared by 1 base and J by 4 bases, with 22 bases between. The CDR3 length is 18 residues. CDR1 is SGHAT, CDR2 FQNNGV, per germline.

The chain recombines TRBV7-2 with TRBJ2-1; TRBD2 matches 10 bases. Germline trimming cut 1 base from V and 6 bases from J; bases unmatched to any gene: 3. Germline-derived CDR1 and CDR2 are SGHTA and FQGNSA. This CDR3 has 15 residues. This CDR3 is CASSLERGGFNEQFF. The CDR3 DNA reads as TGTGCCAGCAGCTTAGAGCGGGGGGGCTTCAATGAGCAGTTCTTC.

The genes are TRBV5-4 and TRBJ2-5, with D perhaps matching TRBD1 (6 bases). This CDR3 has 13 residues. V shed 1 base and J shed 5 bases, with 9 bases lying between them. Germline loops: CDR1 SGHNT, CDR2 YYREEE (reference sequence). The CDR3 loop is CASSLRQGETQYF. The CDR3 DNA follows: TGTGCCAGCAGCTTGAGGCAGGGGGAGACCCAGTACTTC.

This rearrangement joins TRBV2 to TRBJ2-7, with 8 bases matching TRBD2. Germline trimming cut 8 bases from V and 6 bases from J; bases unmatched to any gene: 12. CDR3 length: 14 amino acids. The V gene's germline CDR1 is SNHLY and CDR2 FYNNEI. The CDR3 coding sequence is TGTGCCAGCTTAAGACGGGAGGGCCTCGGCGAGCAGTACTTC. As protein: CASLRREGLGEQYF.